The 6 T cell receptor beta chains below come from one sample, sequenced in a study of cytomegalovirus exposure and HLA in healthy donors. PCR amplification relied on 60 Vbeta primers (plus 13 Jbeta primers). Libraries were prepared by immunoSEQ multiplex PCR; TCRdb keeps only in-frame clonotypes and omits some of them. The table has about 150,000 clones, nearly 80% seen once. Sequencing was performed on PBMCs. These receptors came from a woman aged 25 to 45 in good health and CMV-seronegative.

This rearrangement joins TRBV13 to TRBJ1-2, with D possibly matching TRBD1 (6 bases). Trimming took off 0 bases at V and 0 bases at J, with 20 bases between the two ends. The CDR3 extends over 19 amino acids. Per the germline V gene, CDR1 is PRHDT and CDR2 is FYEKMQ (reference sequence). The CDR3 sequence is CASSLGIGQGHLPNYGYTF. CDR3 sequence (DNA): TGTGCCAGCAGCTTAGGCATAGGGCAGGGACACCTACCTAACTATGGCTACACCTTC. The full variable domain, rest sourced from reference TRBV13 and TRBJ1-2, is AAGVIQSPRHLIKEKRETATLKCYPIPRHDTVYWYQQGPGQDPQFLISFYEKMQSDKGSIPDRFSAQQFSDYHSELNMSSLELGDSALYFCASSLGIGQGHLPNYGYTFGSGTRLTVV.

The chain has TRBV6-5 and TRBJ1-4; TRBD1 might be the D (5 bases). The CDR3 runs 13 residues. Between the trimmed V and J ends, which lost 5 bases and 5 bases, there was a span of 9 bases. Germline values: CDR1 MNHEY, CDR2 SVGAGI. CDR3 coding DNA: TGTGCCAGCAGTACGACAGAAAATGAAAAACTGTTTTTT. Protein product: CASSTTENEKLFF.

On this clone itself: The same CDR3 arises from other DNA sequences in this sample as well. This CDR3 is CAIRGTSGQGLYEQYF. As DNA, the CDR3 is TGTGCCATCAGGGGTACTTCGGGGCAGGGGCTCTACGAGCAGTACTTC. This chain connects TRBV10-3 to TRBJ2-7; possibly TRBD1 for D (6 bases). The CDR3 has 16 residues. V was shortened by 6 bases and J by 3 bases, with 21 bases between the two germline ends. CDR1 is ENHRY and CDR2 is SYGVKD in the germline V gene.

The J gene is TRBJ2-7, the V gene TRBV5-6; D is perhaps TRBD2 (6 bases). The germline V gene has CDR1 SGHDT and CDR2 YYEEEE. The CDR3 runs 12 residues. Trimming took 0 bases from V and 11 from J, leaving 12 bases between them. The CDR3 DNA sequence: TGTGCCAGCAGCTTGGCGAAGACTAGAGAGTACTTC. Protein product: CASSLAKTREYF.

This rearrangement joins TRBV5-1 to TRBJ2-5, with 11 bases that match TRBD1. The assigned J gene may be wrong: the sequence end matches TRBJ2-7 better. Germline CDR1 reads SGHRS; CDR2 reads YFSETQ. The CDR3 is 15 residues long. For the CDR3, the DNA is TGCGCCAGCAGCCGAACCGGGACAGGGGGGAACGAGCAGTACTTC. It yields the protein CASSRTGTGGNEQYF.

This clone was seen a few times. The V call is TRBV6-6, the J call TRBJ1-1, with D possibly matching TRBD1 (5 bases). Germline V gene lookup returns CDR1 MNHNY and CDR2 SVGAGI (reference sequence). Trimming left V 6 bases short and J 1 base short, with 12 bases between. The CDR3 covers 14 residues. The CDR3 here is CASRQVLTNTEAFF. As DNA, the CDR3 is TGTGCCAGCAGACAGGTCTTGACGAACACTGAAGCTTTCTTT.